This T cell receptor beta chain appears in the sequencing data of a study of OX40 agonist ivuxolimab in advanced cancers. The overall study: Patients were treated with intravenous ivuxolimab, dosed at 0.01 to 10 mg/kg and infused every 2 weeks.

Autoimmune disease history or systemic immunosuppression disqualified patients. Samples were taken at baseline and on day 1 of cycles 4 and 7. Clones were read by immunoSEQ multiplex PCR, and TCRdb kept only the in-frame ones, dropping some. The sample yields 8,000 to 11,000 clones, 75% to 85% seen once. The receptor was derived from an adult with an advanced solid tumor such as melanoma, head and neck, liver or kidney cancer. This sample comprised CD4+ or CD8+ T cells sorted from blood, obtained in a trial of the OX40 agonist ivuxolimab.

Written as DNA, the CDR3 is TGTGCCAGCAGCTCCCCGTACAATGAGCAGTTCTTC. It specifies CASSSPYNEQFF. The V gene is TRBV28, the J gene TRBJ2-1; D call uncertain. V lost 6 bases to trimming and J lost 4 bases, with 7 bases between them. This CDR3 contains 12 residues. The germline V gene has CDR1 MDHEN and CDR2 SYDVKM.